The clone carrying this T cell receptor beta chain was found a few times. Its target is not known. The sample belongs to a study of identical twins. Overall study findings and caveats: Beta out-of-frame sequences showed weaker excess sharing between twins. The more abundant beta clonotypes in cord blood had fewer insertions, and memory repertoires did not show this.

MiXCR, applied by TCRdb to the 5' RACE reads, yields one record per CDR3 protein. The table includes 300,000 to 350,000 distinct CDR3 sequences, 9% to 15% detected once. This same sample was also taken into another study, of yellow fever vaccine responses in identical twins.

The receptor's source is a woman aged 18-30 years in good health. The material sequenced was CD8+ T cells sorted from blood.

In DNA, the CDR3 is TGTGCCAGCAGTGATTCGGCGGGGGGGCATACCGGGGAGCTGTTTTTT. Its protein product is CASSDSAGGHTGELFF. V is TRBV6-4 and J is TRBJ2-2, with 9 nucleotides matching TRBD2. The CDR3 runs to 16 residues. The germline CDR1 and CDR2 sequences are MRHNA and SNTAGT. V shed 3 bases and J 5 bases; nucleotides not matched to a gene: 7.